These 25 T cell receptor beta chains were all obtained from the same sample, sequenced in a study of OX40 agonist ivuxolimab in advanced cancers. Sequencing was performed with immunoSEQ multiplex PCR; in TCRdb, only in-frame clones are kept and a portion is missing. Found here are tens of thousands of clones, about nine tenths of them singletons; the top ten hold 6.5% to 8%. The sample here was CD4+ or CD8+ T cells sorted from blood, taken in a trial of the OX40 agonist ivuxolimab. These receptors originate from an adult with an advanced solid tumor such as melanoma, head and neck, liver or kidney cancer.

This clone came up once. CDR3 sequence: CASSPTSGGPNTGELFF. CDR3 nucleotides: TGTGCCAGCTCACCGACTAGCGGGGGGCCGAACACCGGGGAGCTGTTTTTT. The chain has TRBV18 and TRBJ2-2; 13 positions match TRBD2. Germline CDR1 KGHSH, CDR2 LQKENI. This CDR3 region has 17 residues. The ends lost 3 bases at V and 0 bases at J; junction bases unmatched: 1.

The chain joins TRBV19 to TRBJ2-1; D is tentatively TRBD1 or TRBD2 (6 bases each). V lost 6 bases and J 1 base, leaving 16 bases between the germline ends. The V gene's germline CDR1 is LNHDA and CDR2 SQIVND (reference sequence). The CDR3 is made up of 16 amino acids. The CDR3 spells CASSAIGGRSYNEQFF. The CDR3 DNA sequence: TGTGCCAGTAGCGCCATAGGGGGGAGGTCCTACAATGAGCAGTTCTTC.

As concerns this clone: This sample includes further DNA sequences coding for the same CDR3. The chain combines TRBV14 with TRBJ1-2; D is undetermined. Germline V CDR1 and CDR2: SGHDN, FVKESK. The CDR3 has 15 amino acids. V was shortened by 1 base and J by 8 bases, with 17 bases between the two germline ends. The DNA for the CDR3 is TGTGCCAGCAGCCAAGCGGTCGAGGGTGTGGGGGGCTACACCTTC. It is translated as CASSQAVEGVGGYTF.

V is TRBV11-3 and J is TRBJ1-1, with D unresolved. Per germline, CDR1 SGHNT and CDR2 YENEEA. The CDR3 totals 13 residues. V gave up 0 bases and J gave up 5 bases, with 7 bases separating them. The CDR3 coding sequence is TGTGCCAGCAGCTTAGATCGGCGAACTGAAGCTTTCTTT. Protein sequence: CASSLDRRTEAFF.

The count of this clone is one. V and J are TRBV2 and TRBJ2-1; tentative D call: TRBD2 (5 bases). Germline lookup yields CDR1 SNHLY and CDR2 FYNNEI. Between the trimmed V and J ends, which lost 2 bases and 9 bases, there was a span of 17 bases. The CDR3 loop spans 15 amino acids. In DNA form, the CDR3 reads TGTGCCAGCAGTGAAAAGGGTGGAGGTACGGGTGAGCAGTTCTTC. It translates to CASSEKGGGTGEQFF.

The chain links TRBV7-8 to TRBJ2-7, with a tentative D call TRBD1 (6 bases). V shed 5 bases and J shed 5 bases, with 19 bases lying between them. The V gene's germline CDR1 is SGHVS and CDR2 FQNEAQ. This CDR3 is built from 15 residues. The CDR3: CASSARDIAKDEQYF. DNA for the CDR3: TGTGCCAGCAGCGCGAGGGACATCGCGAAAGACGAGCAGTACTTC.

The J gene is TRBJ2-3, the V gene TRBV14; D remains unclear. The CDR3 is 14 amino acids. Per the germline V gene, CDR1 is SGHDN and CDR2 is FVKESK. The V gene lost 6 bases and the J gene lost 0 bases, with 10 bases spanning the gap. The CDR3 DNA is TGTGCCAGCAGTTACGGGCAGAGCACAGATACGCAGTATTTT. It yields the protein CASSYGQSTDTQYF. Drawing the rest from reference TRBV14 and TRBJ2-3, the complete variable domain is EAGVTQFPSHSVIEKGQTVTLRCDPISGHDNLYWYRRVMGKEIKFLLHFVKESKQDESGMPNNRFLAERTGGTYSTLKVQPAELEDSGVYFCASSYGQSTDTQYFGPGTRLTVL.

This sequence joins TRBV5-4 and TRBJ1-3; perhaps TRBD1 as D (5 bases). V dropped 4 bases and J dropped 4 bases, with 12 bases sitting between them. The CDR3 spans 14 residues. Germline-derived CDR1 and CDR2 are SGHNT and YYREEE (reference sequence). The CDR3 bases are TGTGCCAGCAGCCTGCAGGGTACAGGAAACACCATATATTTT. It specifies CASSLQGTGNTIYF.

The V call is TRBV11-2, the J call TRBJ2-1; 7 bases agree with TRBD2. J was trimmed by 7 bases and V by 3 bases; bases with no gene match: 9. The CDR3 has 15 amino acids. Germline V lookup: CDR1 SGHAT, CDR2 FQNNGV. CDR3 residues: CASSFDPGTNNEQFF. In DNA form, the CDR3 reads TGTGCCAGCAGCTTCGATCCCGGGACTAATAATGAGCAGTTCTTC.

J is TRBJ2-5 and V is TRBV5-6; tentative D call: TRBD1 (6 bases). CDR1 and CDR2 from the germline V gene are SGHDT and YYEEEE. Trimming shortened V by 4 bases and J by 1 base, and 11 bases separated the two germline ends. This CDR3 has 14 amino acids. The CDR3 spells CASSPGQIQETQYF. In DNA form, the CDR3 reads TGTGCCAGCAGCCCCGGACAGATCCAAGAGACCCAGTACTTC.

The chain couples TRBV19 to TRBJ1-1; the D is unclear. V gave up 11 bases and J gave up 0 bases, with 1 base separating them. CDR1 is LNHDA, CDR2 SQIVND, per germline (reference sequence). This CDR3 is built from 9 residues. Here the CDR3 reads CAVNTEAFF. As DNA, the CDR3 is TGTGCCGTGAACACTGAAGCTTTCTTT.

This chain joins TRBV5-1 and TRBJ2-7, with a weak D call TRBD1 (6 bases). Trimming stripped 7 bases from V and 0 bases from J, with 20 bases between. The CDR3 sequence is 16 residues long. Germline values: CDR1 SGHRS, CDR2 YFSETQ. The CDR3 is CASSQGSRGSSYEQYF. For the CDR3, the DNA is TGCGCCAGCTCCCAGGGGTCCCGGGGTAGCTCCTACGAGCAGTACTTC.

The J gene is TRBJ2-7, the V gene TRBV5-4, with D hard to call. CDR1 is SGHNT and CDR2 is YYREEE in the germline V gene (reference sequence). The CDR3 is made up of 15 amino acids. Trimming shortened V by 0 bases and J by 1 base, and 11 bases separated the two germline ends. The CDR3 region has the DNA TGTGCCAGCAGCTTGGCCGCAGCTAAATCCTACGAGCAGTACTTC. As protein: CASSLAAAKSYEQYF. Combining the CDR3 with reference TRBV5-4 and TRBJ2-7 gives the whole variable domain ETGVTQSPTHLIKTRGQQVTLRCSSQSGHNTVSWYQQALGQGPQFIFQYYREEENGRGNFPPRFSGLQFPNYSSELNVNALELDDSALYLCASSLAAAKSYEQYFGPGTRLTVT.

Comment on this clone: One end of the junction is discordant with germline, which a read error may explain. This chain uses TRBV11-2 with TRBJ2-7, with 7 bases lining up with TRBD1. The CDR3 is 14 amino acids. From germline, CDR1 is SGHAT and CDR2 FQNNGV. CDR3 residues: CASSSMTGNYGQYF. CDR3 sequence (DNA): TGTGCCAGCAGTTCCATGACAGGGAACTACGGGCAGTACTTC.

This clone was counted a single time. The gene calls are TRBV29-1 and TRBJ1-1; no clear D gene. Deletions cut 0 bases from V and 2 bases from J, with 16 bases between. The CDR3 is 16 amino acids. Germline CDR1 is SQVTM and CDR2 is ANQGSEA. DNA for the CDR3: TGCAGCGTTGAAGATTACACAGTCGATTTAAACACTGAAGCTTTCTTT. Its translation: CSVEDYTVDLNTEAFF.

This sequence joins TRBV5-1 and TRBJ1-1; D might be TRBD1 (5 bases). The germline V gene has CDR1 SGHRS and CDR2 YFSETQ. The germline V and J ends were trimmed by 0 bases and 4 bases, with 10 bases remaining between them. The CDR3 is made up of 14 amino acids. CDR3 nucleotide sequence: TGCGCCAGCAGCTTGGTAGAGGGGAGCACTGAAGCTTTCTTT. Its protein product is CASSLVEGSTEAFF.

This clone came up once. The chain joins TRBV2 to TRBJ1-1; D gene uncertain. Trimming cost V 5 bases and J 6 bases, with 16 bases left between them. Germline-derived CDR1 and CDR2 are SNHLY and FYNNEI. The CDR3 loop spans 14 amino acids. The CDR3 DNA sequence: TGTGCCAGCAGTACCGGGCCCTTAAGGGCTGAAGCTTTCTTT. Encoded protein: CASSTGPLRAEAFF. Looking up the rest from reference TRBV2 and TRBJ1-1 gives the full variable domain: EPEVTQTPSHQVTQMGQEVILRCVPISNHLYFYWYRQILGQKVEFLVSFYNNEISEKSEIFDDQFSVERPDGSNFTLKIRSTKLEDSAMYFCASSTGPLRAEAFFGQGTRLTVV.

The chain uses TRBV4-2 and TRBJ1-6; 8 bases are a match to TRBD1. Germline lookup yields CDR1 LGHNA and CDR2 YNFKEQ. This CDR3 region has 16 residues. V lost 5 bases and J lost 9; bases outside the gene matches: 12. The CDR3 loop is CASSLAGRGLLSPLHF. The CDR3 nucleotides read TGTGCCAGCAGCTTGGCGGGCAGGGGGCTACTTTCACCCCTCCACTTT.

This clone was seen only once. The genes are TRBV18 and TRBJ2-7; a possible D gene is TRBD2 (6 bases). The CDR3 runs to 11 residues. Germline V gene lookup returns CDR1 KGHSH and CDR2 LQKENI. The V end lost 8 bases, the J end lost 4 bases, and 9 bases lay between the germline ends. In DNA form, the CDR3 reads TGTGCCAGCGGGACTCAATACGAGCAGTACTTC. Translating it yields CASGTQYEQYF.

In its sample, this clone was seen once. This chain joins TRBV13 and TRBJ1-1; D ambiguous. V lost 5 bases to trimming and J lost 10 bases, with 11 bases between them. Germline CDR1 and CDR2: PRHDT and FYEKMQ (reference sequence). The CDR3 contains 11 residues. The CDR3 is CASSRRVGAFF. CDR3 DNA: TGTGCCAGCAGCCGGCGGGTAGGAGCTTTCTTT.

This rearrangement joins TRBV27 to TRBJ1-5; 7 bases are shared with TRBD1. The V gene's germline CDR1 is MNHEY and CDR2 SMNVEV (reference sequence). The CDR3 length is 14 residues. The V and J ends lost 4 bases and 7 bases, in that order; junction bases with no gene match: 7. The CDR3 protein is CASSYDQGGQPQHF. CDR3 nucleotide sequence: TGTGCCAGCAGTTATGACCAGGGGGGGCAGCCCCAGCATTTT.

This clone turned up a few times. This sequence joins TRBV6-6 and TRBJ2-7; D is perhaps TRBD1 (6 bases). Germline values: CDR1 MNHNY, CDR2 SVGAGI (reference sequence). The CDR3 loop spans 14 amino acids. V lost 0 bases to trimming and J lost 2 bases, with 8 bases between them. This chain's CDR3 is CASSYSTGTYEQYF. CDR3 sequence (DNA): TGTGCCAGCAGTTACTCGACAGGCACCTACGAGCAGTACTTC.

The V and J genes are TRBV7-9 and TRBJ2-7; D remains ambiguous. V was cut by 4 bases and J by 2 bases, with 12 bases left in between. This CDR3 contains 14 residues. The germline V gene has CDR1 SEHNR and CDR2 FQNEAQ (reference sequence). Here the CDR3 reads CASSWVTETYEQYF. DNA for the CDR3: TGTGCCAGCAGCTGGGTGACGGAAACCTACGAGCAGTACTTC.

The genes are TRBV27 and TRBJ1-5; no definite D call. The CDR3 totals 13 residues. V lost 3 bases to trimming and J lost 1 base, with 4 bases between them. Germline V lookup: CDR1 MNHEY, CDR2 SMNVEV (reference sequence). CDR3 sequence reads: CASSFLSNQPQHF. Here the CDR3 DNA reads TGTGCCAGCAGTTTCCTCAGCAATCAGCCCCAGCATTTT.

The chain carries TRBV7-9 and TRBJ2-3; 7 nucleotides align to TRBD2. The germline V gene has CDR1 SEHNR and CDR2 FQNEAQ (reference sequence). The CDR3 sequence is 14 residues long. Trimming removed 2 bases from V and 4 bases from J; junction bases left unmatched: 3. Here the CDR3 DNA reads TGTGCCAGCAGCTTAAACAGCGGGGCAGATACGCAGTATTTT. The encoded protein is CASSLNSGADTQYF.